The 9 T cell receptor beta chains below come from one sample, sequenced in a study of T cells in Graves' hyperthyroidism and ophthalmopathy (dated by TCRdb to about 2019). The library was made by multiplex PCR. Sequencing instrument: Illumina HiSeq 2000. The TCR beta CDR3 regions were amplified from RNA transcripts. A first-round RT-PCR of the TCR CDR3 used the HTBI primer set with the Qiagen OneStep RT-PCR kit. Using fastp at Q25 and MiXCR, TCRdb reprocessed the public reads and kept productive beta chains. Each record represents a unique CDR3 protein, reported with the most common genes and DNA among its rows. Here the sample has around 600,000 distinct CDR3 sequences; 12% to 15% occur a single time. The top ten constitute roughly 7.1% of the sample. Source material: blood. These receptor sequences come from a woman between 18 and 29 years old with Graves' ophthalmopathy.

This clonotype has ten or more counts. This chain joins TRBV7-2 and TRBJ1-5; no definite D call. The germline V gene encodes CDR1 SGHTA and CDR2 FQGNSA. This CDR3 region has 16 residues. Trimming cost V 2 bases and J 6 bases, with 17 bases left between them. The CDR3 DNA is TGTGCCAGCAGCTTACTGGGCAGCAACTCGGGTCAGCCCCAGCATTTT. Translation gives CASSLLGSNSGQPQHF.

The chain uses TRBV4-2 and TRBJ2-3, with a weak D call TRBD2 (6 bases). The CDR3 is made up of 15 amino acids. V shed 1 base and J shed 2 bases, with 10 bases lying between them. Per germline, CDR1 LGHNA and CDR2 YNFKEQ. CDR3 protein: CASSQVGGSTDTQYF. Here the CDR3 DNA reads TGTGCCAGCAGCCAAGTGGGAGGCTCCACAGATACGCAGTATTTT.

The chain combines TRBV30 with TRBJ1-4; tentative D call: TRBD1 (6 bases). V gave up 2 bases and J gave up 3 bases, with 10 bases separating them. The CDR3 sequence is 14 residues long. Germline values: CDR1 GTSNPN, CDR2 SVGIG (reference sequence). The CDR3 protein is CAWSLGAANEKLFF. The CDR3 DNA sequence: TGTGCCTGGAGTTTGGGGGCAGCTAATGAAAAACTGTTTTTT.

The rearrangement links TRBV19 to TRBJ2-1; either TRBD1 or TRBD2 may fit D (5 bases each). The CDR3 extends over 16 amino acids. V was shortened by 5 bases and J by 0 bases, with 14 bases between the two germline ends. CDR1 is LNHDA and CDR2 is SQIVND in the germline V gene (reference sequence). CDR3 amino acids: CASSPMGESSYNEQFF. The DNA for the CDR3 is TGTGCCAGTAGTCCCATGGGGGAGAGCTCCTACAATGAGCAGTTCTTC.

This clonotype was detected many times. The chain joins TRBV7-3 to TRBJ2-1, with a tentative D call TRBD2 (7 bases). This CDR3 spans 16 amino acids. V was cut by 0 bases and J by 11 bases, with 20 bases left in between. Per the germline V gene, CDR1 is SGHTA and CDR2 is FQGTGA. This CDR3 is CASSLTGGGSGSQQFF. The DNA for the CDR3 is TGTGCCAGCAGCTTAACGGGGGGCGGGAGTGGGAGTCAGCAGTTCTTC. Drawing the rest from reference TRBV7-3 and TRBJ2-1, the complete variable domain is GAGVSQTPSNKVTEKGKYVELRCDPISGHTALYWYRQSLGQGPEFLIYFQGTGAADDSGLPNDRFFAVRPEGSVSTLKIQRTERGDSAVYLCASSLTGGGSGSQQFFGPGTRLTVL.

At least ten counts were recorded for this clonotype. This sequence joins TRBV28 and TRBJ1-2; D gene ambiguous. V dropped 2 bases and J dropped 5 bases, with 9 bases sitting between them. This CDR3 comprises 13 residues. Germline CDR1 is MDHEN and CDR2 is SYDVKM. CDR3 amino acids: CASSLNTGYGYTF. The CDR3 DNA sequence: TGTGCCAGCAGTTTAAACACCGGTTATGGCTACACCTTC.

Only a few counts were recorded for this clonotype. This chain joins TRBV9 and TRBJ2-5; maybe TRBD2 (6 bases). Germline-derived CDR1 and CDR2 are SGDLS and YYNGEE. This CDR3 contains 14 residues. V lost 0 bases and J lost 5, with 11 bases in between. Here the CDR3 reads CASSVASGGETQYF. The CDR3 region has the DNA TGTGCCAGCAGCGTAGCGTCTGGGGGGGAGACCCAGTACTTC.

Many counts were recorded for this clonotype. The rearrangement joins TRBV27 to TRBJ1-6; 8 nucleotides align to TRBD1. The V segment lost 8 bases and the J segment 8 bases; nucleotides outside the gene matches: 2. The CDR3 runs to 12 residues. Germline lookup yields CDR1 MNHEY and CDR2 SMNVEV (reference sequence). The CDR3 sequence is CASGTGHSPLHF. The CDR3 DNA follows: TGTGCCAGCGGGACAGGACATTCACCCCTCCACTTT.

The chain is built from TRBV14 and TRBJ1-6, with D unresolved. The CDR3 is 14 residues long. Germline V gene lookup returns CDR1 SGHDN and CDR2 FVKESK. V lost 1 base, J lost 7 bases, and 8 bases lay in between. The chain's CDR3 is CASSQAPANSPLHF. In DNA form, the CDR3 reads TGTGCCAGCAGCCAAGCTCCAGCGAATTCACCCCTCCACTTT.